These 24 T cell receptor beta chains came from one sample sequenced in a study of shared clonotypes between healthy human individuals. This table comes from immunoSEQ multiplex PCR, and its TCRdb copy is limited to in-frame clones, with some not included. The sample contains fewer than 350,000 clones, roughly 91% of which appear only once. Sequencing was performed on memory CD8+ T cells sorted from blood. Subset in this sample: CD45RO+ cells pooled with CCR7-negative TemRA cells. The receptors were sampled from a man aged 18 to 35 in good health.

The chain joins TRBV7-6 to TRBJ1-1; D is perhaps TRBD1 (5 bases). Trimming took off 6 bases at V and 1 base at J, with 12 bases between the two ends. This CDR3 has 14 residues. CDR1 and CDR2 (germline): SGHVS, FNYEAQ. The CDR3 nucleotides are TGTGCCAGCAGTTCGACAGCCGCGAACACTGAAGCTTTCTTT. Translation: CASSSTAANTEAFF.

The chain recombines TRBV4-3 with TRBJ2-4, with D perhaps being TRBD1 or TRBD2 (6 bases each). The CDR3 length is 13 residues. CDR1 is LGHNA and CDR2 is YSLEER in the germline V gene. V was clipped by 1 base and J by 14 bases, with 15 bases between them. CDR3 bases: TGCGCCAGCAGCCAAGTGGGTGGGGGGCCTAAGTACTTC. Its translation: CASSQVGGGPKYF.

This chain joins TRBV9 and TRBJ1-6, with a possible D match to TRBD1 (5 bases). Germline CDR1 reads SGDLS; CDR2 reads YYNGEE. The V end was cut by 0 bases, the J end by 14 bases, with 21 bases between. CDR3 length: 16 amino acids. The CDR3, as DNA: TGTGCCAGCAGCGTAGCTGGGAGCAGGGACTCGATGGCCCTCCACTTT. Translated, it gives CASSVAGSRDSMALHF.

V gene TRBV10-2 combines with J gene TRBJ1-3; no clear D. The CDR3 contains 13 residues. V lost 11 bases to trimming and J lost 4 bases, with 15 bases between them. The germline V gene encodes CDR1 WSHSY and CDR2 SAAADI. CDR3 loop: CAAYRPGGNTIYF. The CDR3 DNA reads TGCGCCGCCTACCGACCGGGCGGAAACACCATATATTTT.

This sequence joins TRBV7-2 and TRBJ2-1; tentative D call: TRBD2 (5 bases). V gave up 3 bases and J gave up 6 bases, with 24 bases separating them. The CDR3 extends over 18 amino acids. Per the germline V gene, CDR1 is SGHTA and CDR2 is FQGNSA. CDR3 sequence reads: CASSFPRGTNFLTNEQFF. In DNA form, the CDR3 reads TGTGCCAGCAGCTTCCCCCGGGGAACCAACTTCCTTACCAATGAGCAGTTCTTC.

This chain joins TRBV7-8 and TRBJ2-7; 7 nucleotides agree with TRBD2. CDR1 SGHVS and CDR2 FQNEAQ come from the germline V gene. The CDR3 loop spans 14 amino acids. V shed 1 base, J shed 5 bases, and the junction held 5 bases outside the gene matches. The CDR3 DNA is TGTGCCAGCAGCTTAGGGGGCCTAGCGGACGAGCAGTACTTC. Protein: CASSLGGLADEQYF.

This chain links TRBV7-6 with TRBJ2-7; TRBD1 might be the D (5 bases). V dropped 1 base and J dropped 1 base, with 11 bases sitting between them. Looked up from germline, CDR1 is SGHVS and CDR2 is FNYEAQ. CDR3 length equals 15 residues. CDR3 sequence: CASSLVVGASYEQYF. In DNA form, the CDR3 reads TGTGCCAGCAGCTTAGTAGTAGGGGCGTCCTACGAGCAGTACTTC.

The rearrangement joins TRBV4-1 to TRBJ2-3, with D perhaps TRBD2 (6 bases). CDR3 length: 12 amino acids. The germline V gene encodes CDR1 MGHRA and CDR2 YSYEKL. The ends were cut back, 0 bases at V and 10 bases at J, with 8 bases in the middle. CDR3 coding DNA: TGCGCCAGCAGCCAAGAGGCGGGGCCGCAGTATTTT. Translation gives CASSQEAGPQYF.

The V and J genes are TRBV10-2 and TRBJ2-7; 9 positions agree with TRBD1. Per the germline V gene, CDR1 is WSHSY and CDR2 is SAAADI. Trimming removed 6 bases from V and 2 bases from J; junction bases left unmatched: 5. CDR3 length: 14 residues. The CDR3 coding sequence is TGCGCCAGCAGGGCCGGGACAGGGACCTACGAGCAGTACTTC. Translating gives CASRAGTGTYEQYF.

V is TRBV27 and J is TRBJ1-1; D not resolved. CDR1 is MNHEY, CDR2 SMNVEV, per germline (reference sequence). Trimming took off 3 bases at V and 2 bases at J, with 10 bases between the two ends. The CDR3 has 14 amino acids. The CDR3 bases are TGTGCCAGCAGTTTGGTCGGTGCAAACACTGAAGCTTTCTTT. This codes for CASSLVGANTEAFF.

The gene calls are TRBV4-3 and TRBJ1-2; 7 bases line up with TRBD1. J was trimmed by 0 bases and V by 0 bases; bases with no gene match: 7. Germline-derived CDR1 and CDR2 are LGHNA and YSLEER. The CDR3 loop spans 17 amino acids. For the CDR3, the DNA is TGCGCCAGCAGCCAAGATAGGGGGCATCTCCCTAACTATGGCTACACCTTC. Its translation: CASSQDRGHLPNYGYTF.

The J gene is TRBJ2-7, the V gene TRBV27, with D perhaps TRBD2 (6 bases). Germline lookup yields CDR1 MNHEY and CDR2 SMNVEV (reference sequence). The V gene lost 6 bases and the J gene lost 2 bases, with 11 bases spanning the gap. CDR3 length equals 13 residues. CDR3 in amino acids: CASSGDLPYEQYF. The CDR3 DNA reads as TGTGCCAGCAGCGGGGACTTGCCCTACGAGCAGTACTTC.

This sequence joins TRBV6-5 and TRBJ2-5; D possibly corresponds to TRBD1 (6 bases). V lost 3 bases and J 5 bases, leaving 13 bases between the germline ends. CDR1 MNHEY and CDR2 SVGAGI come from the germline V gene. The CDR3 is made up of 14 amino acids. In DNA, the CDR3 is TGTGCCAGCAGTTATCAGGGGAAGTGGGAGACCCAGTACTTC. It yields the protein CASSYQGKWETQYF.

The V gene is TRBV2, the J gene TRBJ1-1; D is undetermined. This CDR3 has 14 residues. From germline, CDR1 is SNHLY and CDR2 FYNNEI. V dropped 4 bases and J dropped 4 bases, with 13 bases sitting between them. This chain's CDR3 is CASSAGYKATEAFF. For the CDR3, the DNA is TGTGCCAGCAGTGCGGGCTACAAGGCCACTGAAGCTTTCTTT. Filled out from reference TRBV2 and TRBJ1-1, the complete variable domain reads EPEVTQTPSHQVTQMGQEVILRCVPISNHLYFYWYRQILGQKVEFLVSFYNNEISEKSEIFDDQFSVERPDGSNFTLKIRSTKLEDSAMYFCASSAGYKATEAFFGQGTRLTVV.

This sequence joins TRBV5-4 and TRBJ2-1; D is undetermined. The CDR3 spans 12 residues. V gave up 2 bases and J gave up 7 bases, with 7 bases separating them. Looked up from germline, CDR1 is SGHNT and CDR2 is YYREEE (reference sequence). The CDR3, as DNA: TGTGCCAGCAGCTTAGATAGGAATGAGCAGTTCTTC. As protein: CASSLDRNEQFF.

This clone has just a few counts. The chain links TRBV10-2 to TRBJ2-1, with D maybe TRBD2 (6 bases). Trimming left V 6 bases short and J 14 bases short, with 17 bases between. Germline V lookup: CDR1 WSHSY, CDR2 SAAADI. The CDR3 length is 12 residues. The CDR3 DNA reads TGCGCCAGCAGCCTCGGACTATTTCCGGAGTTCTTC. Its translation is CASSLGLFPEFF.

The chain carries TRBV4-1 and TRBJ2-1; a possible D gene is TRBD2 (5 bases). This CDR3 has 16 amino acids. Germline assignment: CDR1 MGHRA and CDR2 YSYEKL. Trimming cost V 4 bases and J 4 bases, with 17 bases left between them. The CDR3 is CASSLYPDSGYNEQFF. The CDR3 DNA reads TGCGCCAGCAGCCTTTACCCGGACTCGGGGTACAATGAGCAGTTCTTC.

The V call is TRBV10-3, the J call TRBJ2-7; 8 nucleotides agree with TRBD1. Looked up from germline, CDR1 is ENHRY and CDR2 is SYGVKD. The CDR3 contains 13 residues. V gave up 7 bases and J gave up 6 bases; unmatched junction bases: 8. The CDR3, as DNA: TGTGCCATCAAGCGCAGGGGGCTTGGCGAGCAGTACTTC. Amino acid sequence: CAIKRRGLGEQYF.

The gene calls are TRBV6-5 and TRBJ1-1, with TRBD1 matching over 9 bases. V lost 6 bases and J lost 1; bases outside the gene matches: 3. Germline loops: CDR1 MNHEY, CDR2 SVGAGI. The CDR3 runs to 14 residues. CDR3 DNA: TGTGCCAGCAGCACAGGGGGCGCGAACACTGAAGCTTTCTTT. Translating gives CASSTGGANTEAFF.

The rearrangement uses TRBV6-5 and TRBJ1-6; 8 bases match TRBD1. Germline V gene sequence: CDR1 MNHEY, CDR2 SVGAGI. This CDR3 contains 13 residues. Trimming at V came to 6 bases and at J to 9 bases, leaving 4 bases not matched to a gene. CDR3 bases: TGTGCCAGCAGAGGACAGGGTAGTTCACCCCTCCACTTT. This encodes CASRGQGSSPLHF.

A word on this clone: The sample has other DNA sequences that encode this CDR3 too. The chain couples TRBV27 to TRBJ2-7; D unclear. Trimming removed 5 bases from V and 3 bases from J, with 11 bases in between. There are 13 residues in the CDR3. Germline CDR1 reads MNHEY; CDR2 reads SMNVEV (reference sequence). The CDR3 region has the DNA TGTGCCAGCAGTCCAGGAACCCACTACGAGCAGTACTTC. Amino acid sequence: CASSPGTHYEQYF.

The chain links TRBV10-3 to TRBJ2-4; TRBD2 is a possible D gene (6 bases). The CDR3 is 15 amino acids. Germline CDR1 is ENHRY and CDR2 is SYGVKD. Trimming took 2 bases from V and 8 from J, leaving 16 bases between them. CDR3: CAISEGVAWGDIQYF. The CDR3 DNA sequence: TGTGCCATCAGTGAGGGCGTTGCCTGGGGGGACATTCAGTACTTC.

The gene calls are TRBV10-3 and TRBJ1-3, with D unresolved. The CDR3 runs 12 residues. V was cut by 3 bases and J by 5 bases, with 5 bases left in between. CDR1 is ENHRY, CDR2 SYGVKD, per germline. CDR3 loop: CAISDYRNTIYF. The CDR3 coding sequence is TGTGCCATCAGTGATTACAGAAACACCATATATTTT.

The J gene is TRBJ1-6, the V gene TRBV28; D ambiguous. CDR1 MDHEN and CDR2 SYDVKM come from the germline V gene. V was trimmed by 3 bases and J by 4 bases, leaving 16 bases between them. CDR3 length: 17 residues. The CDR3 loop is CASSFGGGDGYNSPLHF. CDR3 in DNA: TGTGCCAGCAGTTTCGGTGGCGGAGACGGTTATAATTCACCCCTCCACTTT.